The sample holds a few counts of the clone carrying this TCR beta chain. No antigen is known for it. One base away lies a much larger clone, so this may be a sequencing read error. This sample was included in a study of blood T cells in healthy people across ages. For the second PCR, which ran for roughly 6 to 12 cycles, a sample-barcoded 5' primer and a J-beta primer mix were used. TCRdb itself ran the 5' RACE reads through MiXCR, one entry per CDR3 protein. Seen here are over 750,000 distinct CDR3 sequences, approximately 25% observed once, and the top ten hold 9.4%. The CDR3 covers 14 residues. The germline V gene has CDR1 SGHTA and CDR2 FQGNSA. Whole-study findings and limits: Per million T cells, TCR beta diversity dropped about linearly as age rose.

The same data also went into a second study, on T cells of mothers and their children.

This clonotype was obtained from a boy aged 5-17 years in good health. Sequencing input: blood. The V call is TRBV7-2, the J call TRBJ2-3, with no clear D. The CDR3 DNA sequence: TGTGCCAGCAGCTTAGGTAGTGGGGTAGATATGCAGTATTTT. It encodes CASSLGSGVDMQYF.